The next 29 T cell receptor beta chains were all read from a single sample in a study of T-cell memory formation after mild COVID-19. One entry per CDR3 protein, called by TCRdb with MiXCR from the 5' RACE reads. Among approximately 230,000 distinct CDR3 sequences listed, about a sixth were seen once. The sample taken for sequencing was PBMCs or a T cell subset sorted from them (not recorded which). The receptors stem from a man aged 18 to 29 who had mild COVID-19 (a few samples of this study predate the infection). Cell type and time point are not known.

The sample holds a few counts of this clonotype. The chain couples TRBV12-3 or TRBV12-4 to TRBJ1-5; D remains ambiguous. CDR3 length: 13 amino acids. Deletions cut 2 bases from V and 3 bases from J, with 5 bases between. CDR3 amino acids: CASSLNLNQPQHF. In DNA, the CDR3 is TGTGCCAGCAGTTTAAATCTCAATCAGCCCCAGCATTTT.

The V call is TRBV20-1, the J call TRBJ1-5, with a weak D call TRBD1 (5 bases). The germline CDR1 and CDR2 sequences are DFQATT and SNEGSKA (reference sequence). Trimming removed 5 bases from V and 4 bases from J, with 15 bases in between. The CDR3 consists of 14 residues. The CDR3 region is CSASTGPWNQPQHF. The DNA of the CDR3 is TGCAGTGCTTCTACGGGGCCGTGGAATCAGCCCCAGCATTTT.

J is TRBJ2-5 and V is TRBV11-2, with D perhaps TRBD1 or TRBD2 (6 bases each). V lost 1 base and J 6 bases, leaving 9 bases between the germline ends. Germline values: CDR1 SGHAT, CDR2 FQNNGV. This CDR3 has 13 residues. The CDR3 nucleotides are TGTGCCAGCAGCTTAGGGGGGGCCCAGACCCAGTACTTC. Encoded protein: CASSLGGAQTQYF.

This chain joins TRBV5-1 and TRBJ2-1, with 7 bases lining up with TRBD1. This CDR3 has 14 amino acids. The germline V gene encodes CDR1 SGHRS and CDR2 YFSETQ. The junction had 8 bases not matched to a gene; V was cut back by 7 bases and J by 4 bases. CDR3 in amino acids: CASGRQGQYNEQFF. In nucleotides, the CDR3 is TGCGCCAGCGGACGACAGGGTCAGTACAATGAGCAGTTCTTC.

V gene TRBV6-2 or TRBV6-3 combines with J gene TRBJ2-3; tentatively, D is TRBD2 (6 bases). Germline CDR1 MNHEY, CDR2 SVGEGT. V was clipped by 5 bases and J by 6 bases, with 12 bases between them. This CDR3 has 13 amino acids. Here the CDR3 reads CASSGGIFDTQYF. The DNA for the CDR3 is TGTGCCAGCAGTGGAGGGATATTTGATACGCAGTATTTT.

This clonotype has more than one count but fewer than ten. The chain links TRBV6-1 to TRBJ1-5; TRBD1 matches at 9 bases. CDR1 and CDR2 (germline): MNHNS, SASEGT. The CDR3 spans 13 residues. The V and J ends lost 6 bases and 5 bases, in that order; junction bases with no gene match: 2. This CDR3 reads CASRRQGDQPQHF. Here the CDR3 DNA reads TGTGCCAGCAGACGACAGGGGGATCAGCCCCAGCATTTT.

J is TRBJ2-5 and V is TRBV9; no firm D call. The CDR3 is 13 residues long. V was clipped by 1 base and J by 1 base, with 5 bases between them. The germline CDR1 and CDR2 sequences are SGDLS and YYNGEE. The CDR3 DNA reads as TGTGCCAGCAGCGTACACAGCCAAGAGACCCAGTACTTC. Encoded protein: CASSVHSQETQYF.

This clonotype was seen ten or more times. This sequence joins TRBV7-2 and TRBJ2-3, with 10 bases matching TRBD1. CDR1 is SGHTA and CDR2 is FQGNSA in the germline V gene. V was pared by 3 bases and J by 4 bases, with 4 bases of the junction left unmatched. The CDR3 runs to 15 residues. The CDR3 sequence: CASSFPGQGPDTQYF. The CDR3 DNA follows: TGTGCCAGCAGCTTCCCGGGACAGGGGCCAGATACGCAGTATTTT.

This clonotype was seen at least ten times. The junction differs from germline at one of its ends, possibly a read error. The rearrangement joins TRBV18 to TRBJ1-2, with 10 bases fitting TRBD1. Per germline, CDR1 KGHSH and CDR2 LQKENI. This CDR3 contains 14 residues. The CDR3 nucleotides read TGCGCCAGCAGCCCGGGACAGGGGAACTATGGCTACACCTTC. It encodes CASSPGQGNYGYTF.

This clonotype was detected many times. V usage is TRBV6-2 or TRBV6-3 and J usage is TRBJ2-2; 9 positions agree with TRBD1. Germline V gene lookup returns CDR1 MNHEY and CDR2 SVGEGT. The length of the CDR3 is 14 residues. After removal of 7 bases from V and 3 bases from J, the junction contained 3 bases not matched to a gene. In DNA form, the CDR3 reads TGTGCCAGCAATGACAGGGGGGACACCGGGGAGCTGTTTTTT. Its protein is CASNDRGDTGELFF.

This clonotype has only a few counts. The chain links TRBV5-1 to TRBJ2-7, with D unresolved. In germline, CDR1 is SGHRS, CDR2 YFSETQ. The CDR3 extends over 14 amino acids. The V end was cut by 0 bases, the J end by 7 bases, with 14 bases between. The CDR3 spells CASSLAIGTEEQYF. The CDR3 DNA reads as TGCGCCAGCAGCTTGGCCATAGGCACAGAAGAGCAGTACTTC.

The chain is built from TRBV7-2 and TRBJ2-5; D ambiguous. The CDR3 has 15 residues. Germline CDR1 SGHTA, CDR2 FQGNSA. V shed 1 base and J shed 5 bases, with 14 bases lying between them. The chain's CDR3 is CASSLVLDAGETQYF. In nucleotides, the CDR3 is TGTGCCAGCAGCTTAGTTTTGGACGCCGGGGAGACCCAGTACTTC.

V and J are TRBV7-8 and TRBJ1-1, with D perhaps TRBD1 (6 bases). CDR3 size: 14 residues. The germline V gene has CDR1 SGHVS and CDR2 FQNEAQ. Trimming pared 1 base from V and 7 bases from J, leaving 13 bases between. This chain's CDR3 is CASSLVRGRNEAFF. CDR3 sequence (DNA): TGTGCCAGCAGCTTAGTCCGGGGGCGCAATGAAGCTTTCTTT.

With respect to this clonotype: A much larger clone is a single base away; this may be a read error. CDR3 sequence reads: CSARGLWRQETQYF. In DNA, the CDR3 is TGCAGTGCTCGGGGGCTATGGCGCCAAGAGACCCAGTACTTC. The chain recombines TRBV20-1 with TRBJ2-5, with D perhaps matching TRBD1 or TRBD2 (6 bases each). CDR3 length: 14 residues. V was clipped by 5 bases and J by 1 base, with 14 bases between them. CDR1 is DFQATT and CDR2 is SNEGSKA in the germline V gene (reference sequence).

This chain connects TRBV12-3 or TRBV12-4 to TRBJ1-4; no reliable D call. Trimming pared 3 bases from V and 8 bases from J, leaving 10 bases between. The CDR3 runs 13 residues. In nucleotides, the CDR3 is TGTGCCAGCAGTTTCGTCGATCGGGAAAAACTGTTTTTT. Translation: CASSFVDREKLFF.

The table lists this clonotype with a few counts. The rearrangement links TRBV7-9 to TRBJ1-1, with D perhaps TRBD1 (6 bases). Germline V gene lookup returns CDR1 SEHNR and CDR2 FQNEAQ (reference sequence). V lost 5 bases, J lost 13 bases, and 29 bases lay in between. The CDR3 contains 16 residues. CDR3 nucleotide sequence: TGTGCCAGCAGCACGGCTGGGACTACAGGCCCAAAGGGGGATTTCTTT. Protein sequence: CASSTAGTTGPKGDFF.

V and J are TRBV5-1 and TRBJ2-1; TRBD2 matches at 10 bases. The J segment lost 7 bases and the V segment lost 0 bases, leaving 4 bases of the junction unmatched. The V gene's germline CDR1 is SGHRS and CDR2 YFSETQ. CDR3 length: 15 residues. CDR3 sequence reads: CASSLGSSGGNEQFF. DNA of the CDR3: TGCGCCAGCAGCTTGGGTAGTAGCGGGGGGAATGAGCAGTTCTTC.

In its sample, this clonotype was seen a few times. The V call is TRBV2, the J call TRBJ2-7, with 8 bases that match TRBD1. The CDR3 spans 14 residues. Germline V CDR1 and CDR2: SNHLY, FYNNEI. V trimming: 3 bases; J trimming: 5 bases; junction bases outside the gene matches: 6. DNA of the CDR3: TGTGCCAGCAGTGAGCAGGGGGCGCAGGACGAGCAGTACGTC. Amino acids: CASSEQGAQDEQYV.

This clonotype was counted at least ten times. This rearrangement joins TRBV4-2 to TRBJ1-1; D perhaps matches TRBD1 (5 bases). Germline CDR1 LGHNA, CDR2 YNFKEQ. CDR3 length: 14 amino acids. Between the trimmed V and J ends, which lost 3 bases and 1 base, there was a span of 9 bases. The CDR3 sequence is CASSHLDRNTEAFF. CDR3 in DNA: TGTGCCAGCAGCCACTTAGACAGGAACACTGAAGCTTTCTTT.

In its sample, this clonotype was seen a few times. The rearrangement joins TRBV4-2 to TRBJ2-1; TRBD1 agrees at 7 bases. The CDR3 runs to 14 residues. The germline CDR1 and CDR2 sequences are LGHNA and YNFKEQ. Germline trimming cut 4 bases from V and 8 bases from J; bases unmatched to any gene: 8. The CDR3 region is CASSRGQVGDEQFF. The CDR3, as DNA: TGTGCCAGCAGCCGCGGACAGGTCGGGGATGAGCAGTTCTTC.

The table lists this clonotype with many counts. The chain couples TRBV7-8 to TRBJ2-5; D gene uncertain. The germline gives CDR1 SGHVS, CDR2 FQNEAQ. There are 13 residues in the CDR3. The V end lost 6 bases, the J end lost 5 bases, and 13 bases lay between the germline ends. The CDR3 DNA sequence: TGTGCCAGCAGTTCAATGAGGTCGGAGACCCAGTACTTC. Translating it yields CASSSMRSETQYF.

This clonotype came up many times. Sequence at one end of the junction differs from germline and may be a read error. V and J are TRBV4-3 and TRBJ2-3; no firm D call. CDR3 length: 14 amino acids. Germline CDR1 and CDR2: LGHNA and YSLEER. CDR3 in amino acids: CASSQDGGTDTQYF. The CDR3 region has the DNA TGTGCCAGCAGCCAAGACGGCGGAACAGATACGCAGTATTTT.

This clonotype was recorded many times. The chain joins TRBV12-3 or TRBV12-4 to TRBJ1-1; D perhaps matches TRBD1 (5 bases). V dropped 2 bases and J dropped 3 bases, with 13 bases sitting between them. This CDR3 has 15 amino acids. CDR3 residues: CASSLRPGRHTEAFF. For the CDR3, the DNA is TGTGCCAGCAGTTTACGGCCAGGGAGACACACTGAAGCTTTCTTT.

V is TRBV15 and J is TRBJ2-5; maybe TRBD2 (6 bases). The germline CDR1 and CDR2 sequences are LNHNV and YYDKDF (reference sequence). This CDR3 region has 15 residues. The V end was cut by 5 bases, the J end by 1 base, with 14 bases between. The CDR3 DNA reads TGTGCCACCAGCCGAAGAGCGGGCCCCCAAGAGACCCAGTACTTC. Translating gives CATSRRAGPQETQYF.

The CDR3 region is CASSEQGGRNLGELFF. The CDR3 DNA is TGTGCCAGCAGTGAACAGGGGGGCCGGAACCTTGGGGAGCTGTTTTTT. This chain connects TRBV6-1 to TRBJ2-2, with D possibly TRBD1 on 7 matching bases. V gave up 2 bases and J gave up 8 bases, with 18 bases separating them. CDR3 length equals 16 residues. Germline CDR1 and CDR2: MNHNS and SASEGT.

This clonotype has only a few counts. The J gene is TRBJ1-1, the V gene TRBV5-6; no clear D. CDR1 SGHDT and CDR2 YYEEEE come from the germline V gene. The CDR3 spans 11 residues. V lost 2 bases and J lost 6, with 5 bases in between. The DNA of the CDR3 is TGTGCCAGCAGCTTAGAGGCTGAAGCTTTCTTT. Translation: CASSLEAEAFF.

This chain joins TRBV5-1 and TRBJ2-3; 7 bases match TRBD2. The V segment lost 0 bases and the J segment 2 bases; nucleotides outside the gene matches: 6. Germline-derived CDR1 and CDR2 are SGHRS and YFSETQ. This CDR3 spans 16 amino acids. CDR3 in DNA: TGCGCCAGCAGCTTGGCGGGCGGGGGTGACACAGATACGCAGTATTTT. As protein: CASSLAGGGDTDTQYF.

CDR3: CASQVSTEAFF. In DNA form, the CDR3 reads TGTGCCAGTCAGGTGAGCACTGAAGCTTTCTTT. The chain employs TRBV19 and TRBJ1-1; no reliable D call. The CDR3 runs 11 residues. The V gene lost 8 bases and the J gene lost 4 bases, with 8 bases spanning the gap. Germline CDR1 reads LNHDA; CDR2 reads SQIVND (reference sequence).

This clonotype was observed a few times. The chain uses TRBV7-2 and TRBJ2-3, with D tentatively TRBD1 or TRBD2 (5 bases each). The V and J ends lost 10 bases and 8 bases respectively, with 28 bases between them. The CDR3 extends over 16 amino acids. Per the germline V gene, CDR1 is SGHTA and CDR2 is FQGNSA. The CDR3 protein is CATSGVGVIFQATQYF. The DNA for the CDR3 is TGTGCCACAAGCGGTGTGGGGGTCATTTTCCAGGCTACGCAGTATTTT.